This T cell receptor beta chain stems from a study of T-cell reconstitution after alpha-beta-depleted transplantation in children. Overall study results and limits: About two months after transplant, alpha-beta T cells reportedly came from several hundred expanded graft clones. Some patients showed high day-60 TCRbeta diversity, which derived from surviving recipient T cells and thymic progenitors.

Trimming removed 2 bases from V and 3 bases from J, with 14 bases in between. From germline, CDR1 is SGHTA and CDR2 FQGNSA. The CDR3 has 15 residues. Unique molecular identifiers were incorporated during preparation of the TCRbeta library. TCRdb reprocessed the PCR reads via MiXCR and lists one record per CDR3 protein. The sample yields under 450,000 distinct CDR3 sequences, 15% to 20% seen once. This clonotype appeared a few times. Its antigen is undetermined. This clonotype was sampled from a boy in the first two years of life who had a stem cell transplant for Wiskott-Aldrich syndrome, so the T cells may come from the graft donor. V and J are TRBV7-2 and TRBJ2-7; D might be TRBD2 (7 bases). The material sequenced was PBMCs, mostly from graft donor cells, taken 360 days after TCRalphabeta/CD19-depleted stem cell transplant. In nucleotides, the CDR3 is TGTGCCAGCAGCTTAAACCGGGGGGCGTTCTACGAGCAGTACTTC. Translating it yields CASSLNRGAFYEQYF.